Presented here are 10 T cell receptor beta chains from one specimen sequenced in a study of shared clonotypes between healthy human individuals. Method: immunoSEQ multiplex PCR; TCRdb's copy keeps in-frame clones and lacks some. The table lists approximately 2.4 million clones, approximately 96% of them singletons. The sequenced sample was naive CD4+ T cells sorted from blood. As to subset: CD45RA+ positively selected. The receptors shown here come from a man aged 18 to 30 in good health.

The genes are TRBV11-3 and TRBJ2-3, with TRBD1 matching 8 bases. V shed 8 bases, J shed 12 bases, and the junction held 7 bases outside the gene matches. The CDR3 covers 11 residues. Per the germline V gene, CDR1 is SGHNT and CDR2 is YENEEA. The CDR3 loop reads CASSRTGSQYF. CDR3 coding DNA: TGTGCCAGCTCCCGGACAGGGAGCCAGTATTTT.

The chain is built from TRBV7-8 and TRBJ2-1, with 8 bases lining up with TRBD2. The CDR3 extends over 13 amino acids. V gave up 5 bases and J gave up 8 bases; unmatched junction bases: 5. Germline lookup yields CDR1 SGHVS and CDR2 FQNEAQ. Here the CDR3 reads CASSPGGRDEQFF. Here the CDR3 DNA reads TGTGCCAGCAGCCCGGGGGGGCGGGATGAGCAGTTCTTC. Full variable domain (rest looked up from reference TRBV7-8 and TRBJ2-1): GAGVSQSPRYKVAKRGQDVALRCDPISGHVSLFWYQQALGQGPEFLTYFQNEAQLDKSGLPSDRFFAERPEGSVSTLKIQRTQQEDSAVYLCASSPGGRDEQFFGPGTRLTVL.

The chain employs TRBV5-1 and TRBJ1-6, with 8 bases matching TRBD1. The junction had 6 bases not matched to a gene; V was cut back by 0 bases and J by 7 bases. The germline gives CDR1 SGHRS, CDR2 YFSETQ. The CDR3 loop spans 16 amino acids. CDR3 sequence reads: CASSLGLDRGNSPLHF. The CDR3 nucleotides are TGCGCCAGCAGCTTGGGGCTAGACAGGGGCAATTCACCCCTCCACTTT.

CDR3 protein: CASSPGQGIHEQYF. The CDR3 DNA reads TGCGCCAGCAGCCCGGGACAGGGCATACACGAGCAGTACTTC. This chain joins TRBV4-3 and TRBJ2-7, with 9 positions matching TRBD1. After removal of 4 bases from V and 5 bases from J, the junction contained 6 bases not matched to a gene. CDR3 length equals 14 residues. Germline-derived CDR1 and CDR2 are LGHNA and YSLEER.

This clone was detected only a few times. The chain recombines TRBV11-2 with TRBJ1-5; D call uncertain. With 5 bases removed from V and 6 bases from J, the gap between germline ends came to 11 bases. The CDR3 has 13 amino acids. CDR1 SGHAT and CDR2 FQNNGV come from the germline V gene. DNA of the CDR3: TGTGCCAGCAGCCTAAGTCTTGCTCAGCCCCAGCATTTT. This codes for CASSLSLAQPQHF.

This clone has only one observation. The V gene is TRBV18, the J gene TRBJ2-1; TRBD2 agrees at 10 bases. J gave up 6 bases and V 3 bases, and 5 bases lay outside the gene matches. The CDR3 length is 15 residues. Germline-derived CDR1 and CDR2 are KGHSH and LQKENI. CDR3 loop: CASSPTSGVINEQFF. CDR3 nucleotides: TGTGCCAGCTCACCCACTAGCGGGGTTATCAATGAGCAGTTCTTC. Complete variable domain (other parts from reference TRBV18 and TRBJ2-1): NAGVMQNPRHLVRRRGQEARLRCSPMKGHSHVYWYRQLPEEGLKFMVYLQKENIIDESGMPKERFSAEFPKEGPSILRIQQVVRGDSAAYFCASSPTSGVINEQFFGPGTRLTVL.

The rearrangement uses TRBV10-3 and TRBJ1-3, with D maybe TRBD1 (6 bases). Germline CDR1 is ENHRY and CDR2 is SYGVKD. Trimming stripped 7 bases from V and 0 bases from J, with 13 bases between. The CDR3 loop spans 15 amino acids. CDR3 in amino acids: CAINIGGASGNTIYF. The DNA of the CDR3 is TGTGCCATCAATATAGGGGGAGCCTCTGGAAACACCATATATTTT.

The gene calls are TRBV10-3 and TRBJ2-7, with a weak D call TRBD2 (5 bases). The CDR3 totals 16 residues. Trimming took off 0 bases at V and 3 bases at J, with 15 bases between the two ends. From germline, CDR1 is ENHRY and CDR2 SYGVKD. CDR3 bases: TGTGCCATCAGTGAGTCGAGCGGTCTGGGAGACTACGAGCAGTACTTC. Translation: CAISESSGLGDYEQYF.

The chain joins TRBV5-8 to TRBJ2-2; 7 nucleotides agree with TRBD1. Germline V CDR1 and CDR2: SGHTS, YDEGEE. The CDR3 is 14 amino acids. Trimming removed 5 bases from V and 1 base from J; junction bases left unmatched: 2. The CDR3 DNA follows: TGTGCCAGCAGGGACAGGTTGAACACCGGGGAGCTGTTTTTT. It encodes CASRDRLNTGELFF.

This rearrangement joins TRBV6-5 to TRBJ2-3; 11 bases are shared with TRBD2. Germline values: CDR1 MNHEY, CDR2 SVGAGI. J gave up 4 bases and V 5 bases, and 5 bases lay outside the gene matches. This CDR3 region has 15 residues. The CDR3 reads CASSPGTSGPDTQYF. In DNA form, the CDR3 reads TGTGCCAGCAGTCCCGGGACTAGCGGCCCAGATACGCAGTATTTT.